What follows describes a single TCR beta chain. The target antigen is unknown. A read error may produce the germline difference seen at one junction end. The CDR3 sequence is 13 residues long. The V gene's germline CDR1 is ENHRY and CDR2 SYGVKD. The data originate from a study of T cells in Graves' hyperthyroidism and ophthalmopathy. Study-wide results and caveats: Patients with ophthalmopathy were separated from those with stable hyperthyroidism by a 13 V-J model. Expanded thyroid clonotypes (above 0.001) were mostly also found in blood.

Amplification yielded TCR beta CDR3 regions, with RNA transcripts as the source. TCR CDR3 underwent first-round RT-PCR with the HTBI primer set. TCRdb fed the multiplex PCR reads into MiXCR, producing one record per CDR3 protein. The sample holds 500,000 to 800,000 distinct CDR3 sequences; less than 45% are singletons and the top ten take under 8%. This rearrangement joins TRBV10-3 to TRBJ1-2, with D hard to call. The TCR comes from an adult man with Graves' disease, either hyperthyroidism or ophthalmopathy (not recorded which). Sequenced: peripheral blood or thyroid tissue (not recorded which). The CDR3 region has the DNA TGTGCCAGCAGTTACTCAGCCGCGGATGGCTACACCTTC. It translates to CASSYSAADGYTF.